The rows below give T cell receptor beta chains drawn from one sample of a study of T cells in Graves' hyperthyroidism and ophthalmopathy. TCRdb itself ran the multiplex PCR reads through MiXCR, one entry per CDR3 protein. Of about 640,000 distinct CDR3 sequences listed, 13% to 15% are singletons. The specimen was blood. These receptors all come from a woman in her forties or fifties with Graves' ophthalmopathy. CDR3s leave out the opening cysteine and the closing phenylalanine or tryptophan. The order of the fields is CDR3 protein, J gene, V gene, D gene. A D gene is named only where the DNA matches it firmly.

ASSSSPTRGETQY,TRBJ2-5,TRBV5-1,NA
ASSFQLTSGRGMDEQF,TRBJ2-1,TRBV28,TRBD2
SVVGSGSNYEQY,TRBJ2-7,TRBV29-1,TRBD2
ASSLGVDRAQH,TRBJ1-5,TRBV12-3/TRBV12-4,NA
ASSTDRVGYYGYT,TRBJ1-2,TRBV12-3/TRBV12-4,TRBD1
ASSTGTQETQY,TRBJ2-5,TRBV19,NA
ASSLVVRSGSPTDTQY,TRBJ2-3,TRBV7-2,TRBD2
STRDRDRNTEAF,TRBJ1-1,TRBV20-1,TRBD1
ASSPGGQTDTQY,TRBJ2-3,TRBV3-1,TRBD2
ASSNDRGNLGGSGRSPYEQY,TRBJ2-7,TRBV12-3/TRBV12-4,TRBD2
ASSLGAQKD,TRBJ2-5,TRBV7-2,NA
SAAIQREADTQY,TRBJ2-3,TRBV20-1,TRBD2
ASSWTGYTEAF,TRBJ1-1,TRBV6-1,TRBD1
AISMDRNTEAF,TRBJ1-1,TRBV10-3,NA